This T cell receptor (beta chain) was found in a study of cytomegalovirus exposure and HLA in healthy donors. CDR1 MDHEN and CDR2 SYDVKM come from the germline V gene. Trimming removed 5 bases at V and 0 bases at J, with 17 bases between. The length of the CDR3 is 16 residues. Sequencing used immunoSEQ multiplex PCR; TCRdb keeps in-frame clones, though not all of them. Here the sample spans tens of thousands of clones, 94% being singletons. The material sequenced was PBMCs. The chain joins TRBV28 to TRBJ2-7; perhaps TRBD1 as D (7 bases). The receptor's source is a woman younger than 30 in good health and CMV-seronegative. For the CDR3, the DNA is TGTGCCAGCAGTCCCCGTGGCGGGGACAGCTCCTACGAGCAGTACTTC. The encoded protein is CASSPRGGDSSYEQYF. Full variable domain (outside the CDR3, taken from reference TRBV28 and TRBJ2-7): DVKVTQSSRYLVKRTGEKVFLECVQDMDHENMFWYRQDPGLGLRLIYFSYDVKMKEKGDIPEGYSVSREKKERFSLILESASTNQTSMYLCASSPRGGDSSYEQYFGPGTRLTVT.